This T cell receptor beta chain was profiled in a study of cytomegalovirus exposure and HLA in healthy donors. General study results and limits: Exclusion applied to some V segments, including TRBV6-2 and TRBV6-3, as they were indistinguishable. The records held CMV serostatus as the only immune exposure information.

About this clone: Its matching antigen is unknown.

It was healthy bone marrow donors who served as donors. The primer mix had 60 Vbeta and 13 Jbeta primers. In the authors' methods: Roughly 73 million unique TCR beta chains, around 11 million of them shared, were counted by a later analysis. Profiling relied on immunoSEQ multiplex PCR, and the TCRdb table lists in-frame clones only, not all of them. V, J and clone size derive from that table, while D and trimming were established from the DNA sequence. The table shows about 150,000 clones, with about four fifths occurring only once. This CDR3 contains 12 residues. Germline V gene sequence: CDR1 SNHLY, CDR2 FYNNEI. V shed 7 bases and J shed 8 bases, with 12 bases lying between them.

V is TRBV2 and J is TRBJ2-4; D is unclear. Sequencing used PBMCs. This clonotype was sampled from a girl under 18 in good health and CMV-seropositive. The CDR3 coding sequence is TGTGCCAGCATCAGAACACGGGACATTCAGTACTTC. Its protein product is CASIRTRDIQYF.